Below are 31 T cell receptor beta chains sequenced from a single sample in a study of shared clonotypes between healthy human individuals. Method: immunoSEQ multiplex PCR; TCRdb's copy keeps in-frame clones and lacks some. This table holds over 850,000 clones, around three quarters found once. Source material: memory CD4+ T cells from PBMCs. As to subset: CD45RA-negative fraction. These receptors were collected from a man between 18 and 35 years old in good health. Some clones in this sample may be carry-over from other donors' samples.

The gene calls are TRBV10-2 and TRBJ2-1; D is undetermined. The V gene lost 4 bases and the J gene lost 4 bases, with 5 bases spanning the gap. The germline gives CDR1 WSHSY, CDR2 SAAADI. This CDR3 is 12 amino acids long. The CDR3 DNA follows: TGCGCCAGCAGTGTGATGTACAATGAGCAGTTCTTC. Its translation is CASSVMYNEQFF.

The chain employs TRBV5-1 and TRBJ2-7; 9 positions match TRBD1. The V gene's germline CDR1 is SGHRS and CDR2 YFSETQ. The ends lost 1 base at V and 2 bases at J; junction bases unmatched: 4. This CDR3 has 15 residues. The chain's CDR3 is CASSLSGQGTYEQYF. CDR3 DNA: TGCGCCAGCAGCTTGTCGGGACAGGGTACCTACGAGCAGTACTTC.

The chain couples TRBV30 to TRBJ2-1, with D perhaps given as TRBD1 or TRBD2 (5 bases each). Trimming took off 3 bases at V and 4 bases at J, with 16 bases between the two ends. Per germline, CDR1 GTSNPN and CDR2 SVGIG (reference sequence). The CDR3 has 15 amino acids. This CDR3 reads CAWSPPPGRYNEQFF. The CDR3 region has the DNA TGTGCCTGGAGCCCCCCTCCGGGGCGGTACAATGAGCAGTTCTTC.

This chain links TRBV2 with TRBJ2-7; 9 nucleotides agree with TRBD1. Germline CDR1 SNHLY, CDR2 FYNNEI. The ends lost 1 base at V and 5 bases at J; junction bases unmatched: 9. The CDR3 runs to 16 residues. CDR3 coding DNA: TGTGCCAGCAGTGAAGAGGGAACAGGGGGCGCGGACGAGCAGTACTTC. It translates to CASSEEGTGGADEQYF.

This clone was observed once. The chain combines TRBV7-2 with TRBJ1-2, with unresolved D. Germline values: CDR1 SGHTA, CDR2 FQGNSA. Trimming cost V 1 base and J 4 bases, with 13 bases left between them. The CDR3 is 15 amino acids. For the CDR3, the DNA is TGTGCCAGCAGCTTAGTTGGCCGATTTTCCTATGGCTACACCTTC. This sequence encodes CASSLVGRFSYGYTF. Together with reference TRBV7-2 and TRBJ1-2, the CDR3 gives the full variable domain: GAGVSQSPSNKVTEKGKDVELRCDPISGHTALYWYRQSLGQGLEFLIYFQGNSAPDKSGLPSDRFSAERTGGSVSTLTIQRTQQEDSAVYLCASSLVGRFSYGYTFGSGTRLTVV.

A note on this clone: This CDR3 is also generated by other DNA sequences in the sample. The rearrangement links TRBV28 to TRBJ2-7; D assignment may be TRBD1 or TRBD2 (5 bases each). Germline values: CDR1 MDHEN, CDR2 SYDVKM. Trimming left V 3 bases short and J 3 bases short, with 12 bases between. CDR3 size: 14 residues. The CDR3 nucleotides read TGTGCCAGCAGTTTTGGGGGTGGGGTCTACGAGCAGTACTTC. Its translation: CASSFGGGVYEQYF.

The chain recombines TRBV5-6 with TRBJ1-2, with 7 bases identical to TRBD1. CDR1 is SGHDT and CDR2 is YYEEEE in the germline V gene. After removal of 4 bases from V and 7 bases from J, the junction contained 10 bases not matched to a gene. This CDR3 has 14 residues. CDR3 nucleotides: TGTGCCAGCAGCCCCGGACTCGACAGGGTTGGCTACACCTTC. It codes for CASSPGLDRVGYTF. Supplemented by reference TRBV5-6 and TRBJ1-2, the full variable domain reads DAGVTQSPTHLIKTRGQQVTLRCSPKSGHDTVSWYQQALGQGPQFIFQYYEEEERQRGNFPDRFSGHQFPNYSSELNVNALLLGDSALYLCASSPGLDRVGYTFGSGTRLTVV.

The gene calls are TRBV28 and TRBJ2-7, with 7 bases fitting TRBD2. V trimming: 1 base; J trimming: 9 bases; junction bases outside the gene matches: 15. CDR3 length equals 16 residues. Germline loops: CDR1 MDHEN, CDR2 SYDVKM. The CDR3 is CASSLFVGGDSHRQYF. The CDR3 coding sequence is TGTGCCAGCAGTTTATTTGTGGGGGGGGACTCCCACAGGCAGTACTTC.

J is TRBJ1-4 and V is TRBV9, with TRBD1 matching 11 bases. Germline loops: CDR1 SGDLS, CDR2 YYNGEE. The CDR3 covers 16 residues. The ends lost 2 bases at V and 6 bases at J; junction bases unmatched: 6. CDR3 in amino acids: CASSVGQGAGYEKLFF. The CDR3 nucleotides are TGTGCCAGCAGCGTCGGACAGGGGGCTGGCTATGAAAAACTGTTTTTT.

This clone was seen more than once but under ten times. The chain combines TRBV6-5 with TRBJ2-7, with 9 bases fitting TRBD2. Germline CDR1 and CDR2: MNHEY and SVGAGI. V trimming: 5 bases; J trimming: 6 bases; junction bases outside the gene matches: 8. This CDR3 is built from 14 residues. The CDR3 nucleotides are TGTGCCAGCAGTGCCGGGACTAGCCTTCGCGAGCAGTACTTC. Its protein product is CASSAGTSLREQYF.

The gene calls are TRBV28 and TRBJ1-2, with D uncertain. Germline V lookup: CDR1 MDHEN, CDR2 SYDVKM. This CDR3 region has 15 residues. V was trimmed by 6 bases and J by 4 bases, leaving 18 bases between them. CDR3 residues: CASSSIPETLYGYTF. The CDR3 nucleotides are TGTGCCAGCAGCTCAATCCCGGAGACCCTCTATGGCTACACCTTC.

The chain employs TRBV27 and TRBJ1-2; D is unresolved. Germline V gene sequence: CDR1 MNHEY, CDR2 SMNVEV (reference sequence). This CDR3 is built from 13 residues. Trimming removed 5 bases from V and 1 base from J, with 8 bases in between. The CDR3, as DNA: TGTGCCAGCAGTACAACAAATAACTATGGCTACACCTTC. Protein: CASSTTNNYGYTF.

The chain couples TRBV7-2 to TRBJ2-1; TRBD1 matches at 10 bases. CDR3 length: 15 residues. J gave up 4 bases and V 6 bases, and 6 bases lay outside the gene matches. CDR1 is SGHTA, CDR2 FQGNSA, per germline. The CDR3 protein is CASSPGQGGYNEQFF. For the CDR3, the DNA is TGTGCCAGCAGTCCCGGACAGGGGGGATACAATGAGCAGTTCTTC.

This rearrangement joins TRBV27 to TRBJ1-2, with D perhaps matching TRBD1 (5 bases). Germline V gene lookup returns CDR1 MNHEY and CDR2 SMNVEV (reference sequence). Trimming cost V 8 bases and J 2 bases, with 18 bases left between them. The CDR3 runs to 15 residues. This CDR3 is CASRRVGSVNYGYTF. The CDR3 DNA follows: TGTGCCAGCCGCAGGGTCGGCAGCGTGAACTATGGCTACACCTTC.

This clone occurred many times. This specimen includes other DNA sequences encoding the same CDR3. The chain carries TRBV6-5 and TRBJ1-3; no definite D call. CDR1 is MNHEY and CDR2 is SVGAGI in the germline V gene. Deletions cut 8 bases from V and 0 bases from J, with 5 bases between. The CDR3 extends over 12 amino acids. CDR3 amino acids: CASGSSGNTIYF. The CDR3 DNA reads TGTGCCAGCGGGAGCTCTGGAAACACCATATATTTT.

The rearrangement joins TRBV14 to TRBJ2-7; 7 bases agree with TRBD2. After removal of 4 bases from V and 9 bases from J, the junction contained 12 bases not matched to a gene. Germline lookup yields CDR1 SGHDN and CDR2 FVKESK. The CDR3 consists of 14 residues. CDR3 DNA sequence: TGTGCCAGCAGCCGGGCGGGAGCCCAGGAATTGCAGTACTTC. Amino acids: CASSRAGAQELQYF. Based on the CDR3 plus reference TRBV14 and TRBJ2-7, the full variable domain is EAGVTQFPSHSVIEKGQTVTLRCDPISGHDNLYWYRRVMGKEIKFLLHFVKESKQDESGMPNNRFLAERTGGTYSTLKVQPAELEDSGVYFCASSRAGAQELQYFGPGTRLTVT.

In this sample, this clone turned up once. The chain carries TRBV5-5 and TRBJ2-2; D call uncertain. V was shortened by 4 bases and J by 2 bases, with 6 bases between the two germline ends. Germline loops: CDR1 SGHKS, CDR2 YYEKEE (reference sequence). The CDR3 extends over 13 amino acids. The CDR3 reads CASSRGNTGELFF. In DNA form, the CDR3 reads TGTGCCAGCAGCCGCGGTAACACCGGGGAGCTGTTTTTT.

The genes are TRBV6-1 and TRBJ1-5, with D unresolved. This CDR3 has 15 amino acids. CDR1 and CDR2 (germline): MNHNS, SASEGT. V shed 6 bases and J shed 1 base, with 13 bases lying between them. The chain's CDR3 is CASSAFEFSNQPQHF. The CDR3 DNA reads TGTGCCAGCAGCGCTTTTGAGTTCAGCAATCAGCCCCAGCATTTT.

This chain connects TRBV20-1 to TRBJ2-7; D is unresolved. The CDR3 covers 8 residues. The germline V and J ends were trimmed by 4 bases and 5 bases, with 0 bases remaining between them. Germline values: CDR1 DFQATT, CDR2 SNEGSKA (reference sequence). The CDR3 loop reads CSANEQYF. CDR3 DNA sequence: TGCAGTGCTAACGAGCAGTACTTC.

This clone was seen only a few times. This chain uses TRBV27 with TRBJ2-1; D gene uncertain. CDR1 MNHEY and CDR2 SMNVEV come from the germline V gene (reference sequence). The CDR3 extends over 14 amino acids. Trimming took 3 bases from V and 10 from J, leaving 16 bases between them. The CDR3 sequence is CASSFRQPLGEQFF. Written as DNA, the CDR3 is TGTGCCAGCAGTTTTCGACAACCCCTCGGGGAGCAGTTCTTC.

This chain joins TRBV30 and TRBJ1-3; D perhaps matches TRBD1 (6 bases). Germline lookup yields CDR1 GTSNPN and CDR2 SVGIG (reference sequence). The CDR3 has 16 residues. V was clipped by 0 bases and J by 4 bases, with 16 bases between them. CDR3 nucleotide sequence: TGTGCCTGGAGTGTTGGTGGGGGGCTGGCGGGAAACACCATATATTTT. Amino acids: CAWSVGGGLAGNTIYF. Full variable domain (outside the CDR3, taken from reference TRBV30 and TRBJ1-3): SQTIHQWPATLVQPVGSPLSLECTVEGTSNPNLYWYRQAAGRGLQLLFYSVGIGQISSEVPQNLSASRPQDRQFILSSKKLLLSDSGFYLCAWSVGGGLAGNTIYFGEGSWLTVV.

The chain carries TRBV7-3 and TRBJ2-7; possibly TRBD1 for D (6 bases). The CDR3 consists of 16 residues. CDR1 SGHTA and CDR2 FQGTGA come from the germline V gene. Between the trimmed V and J ends, which lost 5 bases and 2 bases, there was a span of 19 bases. The CDR3 DNA reads as TGTGCCAGCAGCGCAAGCCCGAACAGGGCCACCTACGAGCAGTACTTC. The encoded protein is CASSASPNRATYEQYF.

V and J are TRBV6-6 and TRBJ2-5; 7 bases map to TRBD1. Germline loops: CDR1 MNHNY, CDR2 SVGAGI (reference sequence). The CDR3 length is 12 residues. V lost 2 bases to trimming and J lost 11 bases; unmatched junction nucleotides: 5. Here the CDR3 DNA reads TGTGCCAGCAGTTACGTGGGGACAGAACAGTACTTC. Protein sequence: CASSYVGTEQYF.

V gene TRBV5-1 combines with J gene TRBJ1-2; tentative D call: TRBD1 (5 bases). Trimming left V 1 base short and J 2 bases short, with 9 bases between. The CDR3 runs 14 residues. CDR1 and CDR2 from the germline V gene are SGHRS and YFSETQ. CDR3 protein: CASSLYKGNYGYTF. In DNA, the CDR3 is TGCGCCAGCAGCTTGTATAAGGGGAACTATGGCTACACCTTC.

The rearrangement joins TRBV9 to TRBJ2-6, with D perhaps given as TRBD1 or TRBD2 (5 bases each). Germline lookup yields CDR1 SGDLS and CDR2 YYNGEE. This CDR3 region has 18 residues. Trimming cost V 0 bases and J 1 base, with 14 bases left between them. CDR3 nucleotides: TGTGCCAGCAGCGTAGCCTGGGGGATAGCTTCTGGGGCCAACGTCCTGACTTTC. Amino acid sequence: CASSVAWGIASGANVLTF.

This clone turned up a few times. The chain uses TRBV7-2 and TRBJ2-2, with 7 bases fitting TRBD2. Germline-derived CDR1 and CDR2 are SGHTA and FQGNSA. The V segment lost 8 bases and the J segment 5 bases; nucleotides outside the gene matches: 11. This CDR3 has 15 amino acids. CDR3 DNA sequence: TGTGCCAGCGGCCCGGGCGGGAGTGGTACCGGGGAGCTGTTTTTT. Translation: CASGPGGSGTGELFF.

V gene TRBV6-5 combines with J gene TRBJ2-3; no clear D. The V end lost 7 bases, the J end lost 4 bases, and 9 bases lay between the germline ends. Germline V lookup: CDR1 MNHEY, CDR2 SVGAGI. The CDR3 contains 12 residues. The CDR3 reads CASTPPADTQYF. CDR3 DNA sequence: TGTGCCAGCACGCCCCCGGCAGATACGCAGTATTTT.

The chain carries TRBV5-1 and TRBJ2-2; tentatively, D is TRBD2 (5 bases). This CDR3 is 15 amino acids long. The V gene's germline CDR1 is SGHRS and CDR2 YFSETQ. Trimming pared 3 bases from V and 5 bases from J, leaving 14 bases between. In DNA form, the CDR3 reads TGCGCCAGCAGCTCCCTCGGACTGGGGACCGGGGAGCTGTTTTTT. Encoded protein: CASSSLGLGTGELFF.

This clone was recorded a few times. The CDR3, as DNA: TGCGCCAGCAGCCGAGGACCGACTAGCGGGAAGGGCTACGAGCAGTACTTC. It is translated as CASSRGPTSGKGYEQYF. The genes are TRBV4-1 and TRBJ2-5; 11 bases agree with TRBD2. TRBJ2-7 explains the end of the DNA better; the J call may be wrong. The CDR3 contains 17 residues. CDR1 and CDR2 from the germline V gene are MGHRA and YSYEKL.

The chain combines TRBV7-8 with TRBJ1-1; 7 positions agree with TRBD1. Germline assignment: CDR1 SGHVS and CDR2 FQNEAQ. Germline trimming cut 1 base from V and 4 bases from J; bases unmatched to any gene: 9. This CDR3 has 16 amino acids. The DNA of the CDR3 is TGTGCCAGCAGCTTAGGGTACAGGGGCGGTAGCACTGAAGCTTTCTTT. It specifies CASSLGYRGGSTEAFF.

The chain combines TRBV19 with TRBJ2-7; tentative D call: TRBD2 (7 bases). The CDR3 consists of 15 residues. V was shortened by 5 bases and J by 3 bases, with 17 bases between the two germline ends. Germline values: CDR1 LNHDA, CDR2 SQIVND (reference sequence). The CDR3 loop reads CASSRKGGVDYEQYF. CDR3 nucleotide sequence: TGTGCCAGTAGTCGGAAGGGGGGGGTGGACTACGAGCAGTACTTC.